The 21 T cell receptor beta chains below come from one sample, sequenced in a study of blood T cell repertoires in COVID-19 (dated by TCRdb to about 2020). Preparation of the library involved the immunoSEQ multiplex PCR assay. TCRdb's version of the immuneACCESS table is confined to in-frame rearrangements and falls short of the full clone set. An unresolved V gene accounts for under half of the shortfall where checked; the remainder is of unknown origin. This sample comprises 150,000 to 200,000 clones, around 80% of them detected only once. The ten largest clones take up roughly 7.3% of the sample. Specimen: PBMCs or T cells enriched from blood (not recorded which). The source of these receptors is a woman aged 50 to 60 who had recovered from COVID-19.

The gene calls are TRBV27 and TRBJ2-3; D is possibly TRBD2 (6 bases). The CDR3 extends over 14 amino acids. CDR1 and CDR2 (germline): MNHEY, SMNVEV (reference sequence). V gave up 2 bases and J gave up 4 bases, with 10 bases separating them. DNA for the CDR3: TGTGCCAGCAGTTTAAGGCGGGATTCAGATACGCAGTATTTT. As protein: CASSLRRDSDTQYF.

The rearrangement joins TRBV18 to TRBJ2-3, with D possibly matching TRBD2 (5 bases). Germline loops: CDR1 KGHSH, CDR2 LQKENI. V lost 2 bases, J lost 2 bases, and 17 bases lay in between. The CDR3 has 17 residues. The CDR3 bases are TGTGCCAGCTCACCAGTGTCGCGCGAGCGGCTCACAGATACGCAGTATTTT. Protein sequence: CASSPVSRERLTDTQYF.

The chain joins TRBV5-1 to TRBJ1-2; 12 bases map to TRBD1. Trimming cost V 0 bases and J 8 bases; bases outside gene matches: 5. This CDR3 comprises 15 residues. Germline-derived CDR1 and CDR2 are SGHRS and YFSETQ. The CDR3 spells CASSLEGQGANGYTF. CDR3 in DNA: TGCGCCAGCAGCTTGGAGGGACAGGGGGCAAACGGCTACACCTTC.

The DNA of the CDR3 is TGTGCCAGCAGGTTGACAGAGGGGGAGTATGGCTACACCTTC. This sequence encodes CASRLTEGEYGYTF. The chain employs TRBV7-9 and TRBJ1-2, with TRBD1 as a possible D gene (6 bases). The CDR3 contains 14 residues. The V gene's germline CDR1 is SEHNR and CDR2 FQNEAQ (reference sequence). V was cut by 6 bases and J by 5 bases, with 16 bases left in between.

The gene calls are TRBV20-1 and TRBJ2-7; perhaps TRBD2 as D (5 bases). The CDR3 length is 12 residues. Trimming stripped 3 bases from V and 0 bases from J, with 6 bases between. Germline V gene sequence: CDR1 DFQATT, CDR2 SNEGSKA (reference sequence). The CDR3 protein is CSASSDSYEQYF. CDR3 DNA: TGCAGTGCTAGTAGCGACTCCTACGAGCAGTACTTC.

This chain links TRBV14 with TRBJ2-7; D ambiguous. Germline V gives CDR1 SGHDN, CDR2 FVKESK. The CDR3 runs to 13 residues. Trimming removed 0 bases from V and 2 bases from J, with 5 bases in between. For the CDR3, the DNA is TGTGCCAGCAGCCAAGATCAGGCCTACGAGCAGTACTTC. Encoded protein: CASSQDQAYEQYF.

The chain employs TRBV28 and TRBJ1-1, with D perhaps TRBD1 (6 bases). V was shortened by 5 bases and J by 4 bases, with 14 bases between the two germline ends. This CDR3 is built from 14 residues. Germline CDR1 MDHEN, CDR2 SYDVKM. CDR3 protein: CASSNTGPATEAFF. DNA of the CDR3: TGTGCCAGCAGTAATACAGGGCCAGCCACTGAAGCTTTCTTT.

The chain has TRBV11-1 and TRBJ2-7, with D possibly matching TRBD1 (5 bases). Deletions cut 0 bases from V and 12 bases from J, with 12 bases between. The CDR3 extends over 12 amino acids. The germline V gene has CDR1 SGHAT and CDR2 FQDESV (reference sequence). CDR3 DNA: TGTGCCAGCAGCTTAGCGGGCAGGGCCCTGTACTTC. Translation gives CASSLAGRALYF.

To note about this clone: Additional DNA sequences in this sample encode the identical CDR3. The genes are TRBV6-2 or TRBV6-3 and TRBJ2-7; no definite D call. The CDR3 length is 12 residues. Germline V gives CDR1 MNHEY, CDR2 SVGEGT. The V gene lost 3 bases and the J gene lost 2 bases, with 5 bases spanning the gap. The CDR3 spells CASSYSAYEQYF. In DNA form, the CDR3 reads TGTGCCAGCAGTTATTCAGCCTACGAGCAGTACTTC.

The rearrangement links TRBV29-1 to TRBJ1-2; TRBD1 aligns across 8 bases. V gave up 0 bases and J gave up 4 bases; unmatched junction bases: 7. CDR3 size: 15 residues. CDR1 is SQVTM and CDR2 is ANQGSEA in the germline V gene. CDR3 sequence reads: CSVEDLQGVGYGYTF. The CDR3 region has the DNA TGCAGCGTTGAAGATCTACAGGGGGTAGGCTATGGCTACACCTTC.

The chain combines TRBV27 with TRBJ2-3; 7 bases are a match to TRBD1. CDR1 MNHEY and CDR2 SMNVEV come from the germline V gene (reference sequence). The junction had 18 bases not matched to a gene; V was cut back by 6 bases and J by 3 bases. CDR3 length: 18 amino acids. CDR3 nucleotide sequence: TGTGCCAGCAGCCCGATCCGGGACAGAAAAAGTACGACAGATACGCAGTATTTT. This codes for CASSPIRDRKSTTDTQYF.

CDR3 amino acids: CSVDGGGSSNQPQHF. The CDR3 DNA sequence: TGCAGCGTTGATGGGGGAGGAAGCAGCAATCAGCCCCAGCATTTT. The gene calls are TRBV29-1 and TRBJ1-5; maybe TRBD1 (5 bases). V lost 3 bases and J 1 base, leaving 13 bases between the germline ends. This CDR3 comprises 15 residues. CDR1 and CDR2 (germline): SQVTM, ANQGSEA.

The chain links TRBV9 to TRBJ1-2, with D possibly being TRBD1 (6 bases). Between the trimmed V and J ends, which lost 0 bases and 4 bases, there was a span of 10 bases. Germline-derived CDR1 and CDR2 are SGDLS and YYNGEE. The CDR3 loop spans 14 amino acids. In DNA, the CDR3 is TGTGCCAGCAGCGTAGCAGGGGACGCCTATGGCTACACCTTC. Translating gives CASSVAGDAYGYTF.

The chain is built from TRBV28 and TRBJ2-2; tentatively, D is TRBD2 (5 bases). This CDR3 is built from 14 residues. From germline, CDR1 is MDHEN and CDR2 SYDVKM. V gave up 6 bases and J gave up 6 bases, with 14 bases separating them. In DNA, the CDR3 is TGTGCCAGCAGGACCCATGCGAGGGCCGGGGAGCTGTTTTTT. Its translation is CASRTHARAGELFF.

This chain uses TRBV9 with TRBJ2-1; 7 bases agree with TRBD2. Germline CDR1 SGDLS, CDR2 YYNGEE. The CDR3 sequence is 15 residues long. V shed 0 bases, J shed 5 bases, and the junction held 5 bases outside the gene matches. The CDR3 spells CASSVVASGNNEQFF. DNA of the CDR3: TGTGCCAGCAGCGTAGTGGCTAGCGGAAACAATGAGCAGTTCTTC.

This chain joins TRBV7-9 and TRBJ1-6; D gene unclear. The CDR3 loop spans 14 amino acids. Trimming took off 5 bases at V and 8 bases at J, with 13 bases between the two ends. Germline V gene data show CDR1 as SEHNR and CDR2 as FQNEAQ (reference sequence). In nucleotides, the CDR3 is TGTGCCAGCAGCCCGGGAGCCCACTATTCACCCCTCCACTTT. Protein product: CASSPGAHYSPLHF.

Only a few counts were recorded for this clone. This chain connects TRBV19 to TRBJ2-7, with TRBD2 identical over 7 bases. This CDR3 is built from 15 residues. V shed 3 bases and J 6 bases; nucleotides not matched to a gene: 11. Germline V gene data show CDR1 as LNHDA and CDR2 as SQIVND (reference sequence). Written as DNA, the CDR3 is TGTGCCAGTAGTATCCTCGGGGGAGGGCGTTCCGAGCAGTACTTC. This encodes CASSILGGGRSEQYF. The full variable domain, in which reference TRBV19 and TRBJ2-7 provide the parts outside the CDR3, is DGGITQSPKYLFRKEGQNVTLSCEQNLNHDAMYWYRQDPGQGLRLIYYSQIVNDFQKGDIAEGYSVSREKKESFPLTVTSAQKNPTAFYLCASSILGGGRSEQYFGPGTRLTVT.

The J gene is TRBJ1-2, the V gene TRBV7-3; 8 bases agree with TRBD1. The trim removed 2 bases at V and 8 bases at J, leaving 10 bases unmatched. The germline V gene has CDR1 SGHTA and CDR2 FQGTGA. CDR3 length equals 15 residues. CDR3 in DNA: TGTGCCAGCAGCTTAGAGCAAAGCTCAGGGGGCGGCTACACCTTC. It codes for CASSLEQSSGGGYTF.

Written as DNA, the CDR3 is TGTGCCAGCAGCTCTACCGGGACACCAGTAGAAAAACTGTTTTTT. Amino acid sequence: CASSSTGTPVEKLFF. The V call is TRBV6-2 or TRBV6-3, the J call TRBJ1-4; possible D gene TRBD1, 6 bases. CDR3 length: 15 residues. The V and J ends lost 6 bases and 8 bases respectively, with 19 bases between them. CDR1 and CDR2 (germline): MNHEY, SVGEGT.

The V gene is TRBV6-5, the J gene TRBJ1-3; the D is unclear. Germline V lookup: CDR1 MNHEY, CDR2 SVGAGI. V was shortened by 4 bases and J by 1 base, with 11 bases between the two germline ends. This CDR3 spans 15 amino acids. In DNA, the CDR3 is TGTGCCAGCAGTTTAAGAGGTCTGTCTGGAAACACCATATATTTT. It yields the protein CASSLRGLSGNTIYF.

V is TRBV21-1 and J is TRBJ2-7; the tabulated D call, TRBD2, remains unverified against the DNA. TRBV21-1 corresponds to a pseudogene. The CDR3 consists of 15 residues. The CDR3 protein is CASRQELGSRCEQYF. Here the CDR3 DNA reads TGTGCCAGCAGGCAGGAACTAGGCTCTCGTTGCGAGCAGTACTTC.